The source of this T cell receptor (beta chain) is a study of control samples from healthy donors and cancer patients. Libraries were prepared by immunoSEQ multiplex PCR; TCRdb keeps only in-frame clonotypes and omits some of them. The sample consists of some 150,000 clones, about 91% of them appearing once. Deletions cut 6 bases from V and 10 bases from J, with 12 bases between. The CDR3 covers 12 residues. The receptor was derived from a man aged 25 to 45 in good health. The sequenced sample consisted of blood. The chain uses TRBV12-3 or TRBV12-4 and TRBJ2-2; D is unresolved. The CDR3 is CASSSSIVELFF. CDR3 nucleotide sequence: TGTGCCAGCAGCTCCTCAATCGTGGAGCTGTTTTTT.